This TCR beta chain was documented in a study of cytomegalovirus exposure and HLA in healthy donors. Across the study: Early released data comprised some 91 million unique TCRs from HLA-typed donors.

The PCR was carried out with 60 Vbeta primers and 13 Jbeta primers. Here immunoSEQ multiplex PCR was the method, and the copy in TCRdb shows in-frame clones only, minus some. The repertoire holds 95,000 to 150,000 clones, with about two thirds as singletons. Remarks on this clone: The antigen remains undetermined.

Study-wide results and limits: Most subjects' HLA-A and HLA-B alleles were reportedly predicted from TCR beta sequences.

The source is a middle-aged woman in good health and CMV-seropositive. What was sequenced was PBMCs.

CDR3 residues: CASSLMGQYNSPLHF. DNA of the CDR3: TGTGCCAGCAGCTTAATGGGACAGTATAATTCACCCCTCCACTTT. The J gene is TRBJ1-6, the V gene TRBV7-2; the match to TRBD1 covers 7 bases. This CDR3 has 15 residues. V shed 2 bases, J shed 4 bases, and the junction held 2 bases outside the gene matches. Germline values: CDR1 SGHTA, CDR2 FQGNSA.